This T cell receptor beta chain was profiled in a study of Ad26.COV2.S vaccination and SARS-CoV-2 variants. The data were produced by immunoSEQ multiplex PCR, yet TCRdb's version contains in-frame clones alone and is incomplete. The sample gives 500,000 or so clones, 80% to 90% of which show up once; about 2.4% is in the top ten. Sample treatment: some 20 received Ad26.COV2.S at low or high dose, single or two shots; 5 received placebo; per-sample allocation not given. Following the first vaccine or placebo injection, samples were taken on day 63. Boston hosted the donor, who was an adult aged 18-55 years. The CDR3 runs 17 residues. Trimming at V came to 5 bases and at J to 4 bases, leaving 6 bases not matched to a gene. From germline, CDR1 is SGHTA and CDR2 FQGNSA.

Here the sequenced sample was peripheral blood, taken in a trial of Ad26.COV2.S vaccine versus placebo. The chain recombines TRBV7-2 with TRBJ2-1, with TRBD2 matching over 15 bases. The TCR sequence derives from a person aged 18-65 years who received the Ad26.COV2.S COVID-19 vaccine or a placebo. CDR3 amino acids: CASSPGLAGGRYNEQFF. DNA for the CDR3: TGTGCCAGCAGCCCCGGACTAGCGGGGGGGCGGTACAATGAGCAGTTCTTC.